The 15 T cell receptor beta chains reported below all come from one sample, sequenced in a study of long-term antiretroviral therapy in people with HIV (dated by TCRdb to between 2021 and 2024). The immunoSEQ hsTCRB v3.0 assay was used at survey level resolution to sequence the TRB variable region. The table was pulled from immuneACCESS by TCRdb, which kept in-frame rearrangements only. Such tables lose some clones; where checked, under half of the loss comes from unresolved V genes, and the rest has no known cause. Present in this sample are about 20,000 clones, about 92% of which were seen just once. The biggest ten clones account for under 9.5% of the sample. Specimen: unsorted PBMCs, collected 4.4 years after starting antiretroviral therapy. Receptors were obtained from a woman aged 50 to 60 with HIV.

The rearrangement uses TRBV7-9 and TRBJ1-5; 10 positions match TRBD1. This CDR3 has 16 residues. Germline CDR1 is SEHNR and CDR2 is FQNEAQ (reference sequence). With 4 bases clipped from V and 5 bases from J, the junction kept 8 bases outside the gene matches. The CDR3 DNA reads as TGTGCCAGCAGCTCAGCCGGACAGGGGGGCCATCAGCCCCAGCATTTT. Its translation is CASSSAGQGGHQPQHF.

The V gene is TRBV5-1, the J gene TRBJ2-7, with a possible D match to TRBD1 (6 bases). The germline V and J ends were trimmed by 3 bases and 1 base, with 14 bases remaining between them. The V gene's germline CDR1 is SGHRS and CDR2 YFSETQ. The CDR3 runs to 15 residues. The CDR3 loop reads CASSSAFGQSYEQYF. The CDR3 DNA follows: TGCGCCAGCAGCTCAGCTTTTGGACAGTCCTACGAGCAGTACTTC.

J is TRBJ2-3 and V is TRBV5-1; 7 positions match TRBD1. Per germline, CDR1 SGHRS and CDR2 YFSETQ. With V trimmed by 4 bases and J by 2 bases, 7 bases remained unmatched. The CDR3 is made up of 15 amino acids. The DNA for the CDR3 is TGCGCCAGCAGCCGGGACAGCTCCCCCACAGATACGCAGTATTTT. Protein product: CASSRDSSPTDTQYF.

The rearrangement uses TRBV20-1 and TRBJ2-1; D not resolved. Trimming took 0 bases from V and 7 from J, leaving 1 base between them. This CDR3 has 10 amino acids. Germline loops: CDR1 DFQATT, CDR2 SNEGSKA (reference sequence). Here the CDR3 reads CSARENEQFF. CDR3 sequence (DNA): TGCAGTGCTAGAGAGAATGAGCAGTTCTTC.

The chain couples TRBV6-5 to TRBJ2-7; 9 bases align to TRBD1. This CDR3 has 14 amino acids. CDR1 and CDR2 from the germline V gene are MNHEY and SVGAGI. With V trimmed by 6 bases and J by 2 bases, 5 bases remained unmatched. The CDR3 coding sequence is TGTGCCAGCAGATTAGGGACAGGGCCCTACGAGCAGTACTTC. Translated: CASRLGTGPYEQYF.

J is TRBJ2-2 and V is TRBV4-2; D may be TRBD2 (5 bases). The V end lost 7 bases, the J end lost 0 bases, and 12 bases lay between the germline ends. This CDR3 region has 15 residues. Germline loops: CDR1 LGHNA, CDR2 YNFKEQ. The CDR3 DNA sequence: TGTGCCAGCACGCCCCCACTAGCGAACACCGGGGAGCTGTTTTTT. Residues: CASTPPLANTGELFF.

This chain uses TRBV6-6 with TRBJ1-2; 10 positions match TRBD1. The V segment lost 5 bases and the J segment 4 bases; nucleotides outside the gene matches: 7. Germline lookup yields CDR1 MNHNY and CDR2 SVGAGI (reference sequence). The CDR3 totals 15 residues. This chain's CDR3 is CASSGTGDNGYGYTF. In nucleotides, the CDR3 is TGTGCCAGCAGTGGGACAGGGGATAATGGCTATGGCTACACCTTC.

This clone was observed a handful of times. The chain carries TRBV15 and TRBJ1-4; 8 nucleotides agree with TRBD1. The CDR3 totals 15 residues. V gave up 1 base and J gave up 5 bases; unmatched junction bases: 3. Germline lookup yields CDR1 LNHNV and CDR2 YYDKDF (reference sequence). The CDR3 loop reads CATSRGRTGNEKLFF. The CDR3, as DNA: TGTGCCACCAGCAGAGGCCGGACAGGGAATGAAAAACTGTTTTTT.

The genes are TRBV10-3 and TRBJ2-4; TRBD2 is a possible D gene (6 bases). The V end was cut by 2 bases, the J end by 0 bases, with 14 bases between. This CDR3 spans 17 amino acids. Germline V CDR1 and CDR2: ENHRY, SYGVKD. The CDR3 nucleotides read TGTGCCATCAGTGAGGCTTCGGGGGAGCTAGCCAAAAACATTCAGTACTTC. Residues: CAISEASGELAKNIQYF.

The J gene is TRBJ1-4, the V gene TRBV5-1, with D hard to call. This CDR3 spans 15 amino acids. Per the germline V gene, CDR1 is SGHRS and CDR2 is YFSETQ. Trimming stripped 4 bases from V and 0 bases from J, with 10 bases between. The CDR3: CASSPRSATNEKLFF. The CDR3 nucleotides read TGCGCCAGCAGCCCCCGTTCTGCAACTAATGAAAAACTGTTTTTT.

The chain has TRBV7-2 and TRBJ1-2; 9 bases are a match to TRBD1. V lost 5 bases to trimming and J lost 1 base; unmatched junction nucleotides: 5. The CDR3 sequence is 15 residues long. The germline CDR1 and CDR2 sequences are SGHTA and FQGNSA. CDR3 bases: TGTGCCAGCAGCCCGGACAGGGGCGATAACTATGGCTACACCTTC. Its translation is CASSPDRGDNYGYTF.

The chain carries TRBV5-1 and TRBJ1-1, with D possibly matching TRBD1 (6 bases). This CDR3 has 14 residues. In germline, CDR1 is SGHRS, CDR2 YFSETQ. Trimming took off 4 bases at V and 3 bases at J, with 13 bases between the two ends. The CDR3: CASSVLTGYTEAFF. CDR3 sequence (DNA): TGCGCCAGCAGCGTATTAACAGGGTACACTGAAGCTTTCTTT.

The chain has TRBV5-5 and TRBJ2-1; tentatively, D is TRBD2 (5 bases). V lost 4 bases and J lost 4, with 6 bases in between. The germline gives CDR1 SGHKS, CDR2 YYEKEE (reference sequence). This CDR3 has 12 amino acids. CDR3 region: CASSPGYNEQFF. The CDR3 DNA reads as TGTGCCAGCAGCCCGGGGTACAATGAGCAGTTCTTC.

The chain recombines TRBV10-3 with TRBJ1-2; maybe TRBD1 (5 bases). Germline lookup yields CDR1 ENHRY and CDR2 SYGVKD. This CDR3 has 14 amino acids. The germline V and J ends were trimmed by 0 bases and 2 bases, with 7 bases remaining between them. The DNA of the CDR3 is TGTGCCATCAGTGAGTCGACAGAGAACTATGGCTACACCTTC. Translation: CAISESTENYGYTF.

In its sample, this clone was seen a few times. The gene calls are TRBV27 and TRBJ1-2; D ambiguous. The V gene's germline CDR1 is MNHEY and CDR2 SMNVEV (reference sequence). V lost 3 bases and J 5 bases, leaving 10 bases between the germline ends. The CDR3 extends over 13 amino acids. The DNA for the CDR3 is TGTGCCAGCAGTTTTGCCTCCGGATATGGCTACACCTTC. Protein sequence: CASSFASGYGYTF.